One and the same sample provided the 2 T cell receptor beta chains below, sequenced in a study of CD8+ T cells in alopecia areata. Extraction and reverse transcription of RNA yielded cDNA as the sequencing template. Using immunoSEQ multiplex PCR, the repertoire was profiled, and TCRdb retains in-frame clones only, with some absent. The sample lists fewer than 250,000 clones, more than 55% occurring once. Indicated treatment: oral pan-JAK inhibitor, 5-10 mg twice daily. Material: CD4+ T cells sorted from blood, obtained at week 4, from a patient treated with tofacitinib. Receptors originate from a human donor with alopecia areata.

Worth noting for this clone: One end of the junction does not line up with germline, which may come from a read error. The V and J genes are TRBV29-1 and TRBJ2-1, with TRBD1 matching 7 bases. This CDR3 has 11 residues. Looked up from germline, CDR1 is SQVTM and CDR2 is ANQGSEA. For the CDR3, the DNA is TGCAGTATCAGATCGAAGGGGGCAGGGATCTTC. This gives the protein CSIRSKGAGIF.

For the CDR3, the DNA is TGTGCCAGCAGCCAATTGCCCTCCTACGAGCAGTACTTC. It codes for CASSQLPSYEQYF. The V and J genes are TRBV7-9 and TRBJ2-7; D gene unclear. The CDR3 has 13 amino acids. From germline, CDR1 is SEHNR and CDR2 FQNEAQ (reference sequence). Trimming removed 5 bases from V and 0 bases from J, with 8 bases in between.